A single sample gave rise to the 5 T cell receptor beta chains below, sequenced in a study of shared clonotypes between healthy human individuals (dated by TCRdb to 2020 to 2022). Libraries were constructed by the immunoSEQ multiplex PCR assay. TCRdb took over this immuneACCESS table, retaining in-frame rearrangements with V and J assigned. Such tables are incomplete; in checked studies, under half of the missing clones stem from an unresolved V gene, and the remainder is unexplained. Recorded for this sample are 520,000 or so clones; 79% of them occurred a single time. The ten most abundant clones make up 13% of the sample. The sequenced sample consisted of PBMCs. The receptors come from a woman aged 40 to 49 in good health. Some clones in this sample may be carry-over from other donors' samples.

The chain combines TRBV6-5 with TRBJ1-1, with D unclear. Germline CDR1 and CDR2: MNHEY and SVGAGI. This CDR3 is built from 13 residues. Trimming pared 5 bases from V and 0 bases from J, leaving 7 bases between. The CDR3 spells CASSPQMNTEAFF. DNA for the CDR3: TGTGCCAGCAGTCCTCAAATGAACACTGAAGCTTTCTTT.

This sequence joins TRBV19 and TRBJ1-3; weak D call: TRBD1 (5 bases). Per germline, CDR1 LNHDA and CDR2 SQIVND (reference sequence). This CDR3 is 17 amino acids long. V was trimmed by 7 bases and J by 0 bases, leaving 19 bases between them. Here the CDR3 reads CASKRVLDGHSGNTIYF. CDR3 in DNA: TGTGCCAGTAAGCGTGTTTTGGACGGACACTCTGGAAACACCATATATTTT.

A single count supports this clone. CDR3 bases: TGTGCCAGCAGCGCTGAGCGAGGGACCTACAATGAGCAGTTCTTC. Its translation is CASSAERGTYNEQFF. V and J are TRBV7-2 and TRBJ2-1; perhaps TRBD2 as D (5 bases). V gave up 5 bases and J gave up 2 bases, with 13 bases separating them. Looked up from germline, CDR1 is SGHTA and CDR2 is FQGNSA. The CDR3 consists of 15 residues.

This chain connects TRBV5-1 to TRBJ2-7, with 9 bases matching TRBD2. The CDR3 has 14 residues. Germline V gene data show CDR1 as SGHRS and CDR2 as YFSETQ. The V gene end was trimmed by 5 bases and the J gene end by 1 base; junction bases not matched to a gene: 4. The CDR3 bases are TGCGCCAGCAGTAATAGCGGGGGTTCCTACGAGCAGTACTTC. Residues: CASSNSGGSYEQYF.

The chain employs TRBV5-1 and TRBJ2-5, with D unclear. Germline CDR1 and CDR2: SGHRS and YFSETQ. Trimming pared 4 bases from V and 5 bases from J, leaving 18 bases between. The CDR3 spans 15 residues. Here the CDR3 DNA reads TGCGCCAGCAGCCCGTCCGACCAAAGAAGGGAGACCCAGTACTTC. This sequence encodes CASSPSDQRRETQYF. Drawing the rest from reference TRBV5-1 and TRBJ2-5, the complete variable domain is KAGVTQTPRYLIKTRGQQVTLSCSPISGHRSVSWYQQTPGQGLQFLFEYFSETQRNKGNFPGRFSGRQFSNSRSEMNVSTLELGDSALYLCASSPSDQRRETQYFGPGTRLLVL.